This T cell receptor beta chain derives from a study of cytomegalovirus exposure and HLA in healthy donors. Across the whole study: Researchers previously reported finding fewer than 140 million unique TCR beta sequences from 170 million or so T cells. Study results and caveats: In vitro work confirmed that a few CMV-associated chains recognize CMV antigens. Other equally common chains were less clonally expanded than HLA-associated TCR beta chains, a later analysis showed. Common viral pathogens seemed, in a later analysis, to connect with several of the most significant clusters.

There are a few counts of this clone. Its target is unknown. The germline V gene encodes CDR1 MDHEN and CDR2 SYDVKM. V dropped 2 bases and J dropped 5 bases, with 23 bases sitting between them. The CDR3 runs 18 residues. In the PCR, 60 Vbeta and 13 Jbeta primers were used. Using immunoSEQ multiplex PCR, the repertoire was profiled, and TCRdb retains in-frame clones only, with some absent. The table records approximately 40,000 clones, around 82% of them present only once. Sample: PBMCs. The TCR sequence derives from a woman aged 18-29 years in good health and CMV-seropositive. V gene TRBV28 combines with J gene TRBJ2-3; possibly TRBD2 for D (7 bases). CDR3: CASSLAPGGGSDEDTQYF. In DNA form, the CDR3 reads TGTGCCAGCAGTTTAGCCCCGGGGGGCGGGAGTGATGAAGATACGCAGTATTTT.